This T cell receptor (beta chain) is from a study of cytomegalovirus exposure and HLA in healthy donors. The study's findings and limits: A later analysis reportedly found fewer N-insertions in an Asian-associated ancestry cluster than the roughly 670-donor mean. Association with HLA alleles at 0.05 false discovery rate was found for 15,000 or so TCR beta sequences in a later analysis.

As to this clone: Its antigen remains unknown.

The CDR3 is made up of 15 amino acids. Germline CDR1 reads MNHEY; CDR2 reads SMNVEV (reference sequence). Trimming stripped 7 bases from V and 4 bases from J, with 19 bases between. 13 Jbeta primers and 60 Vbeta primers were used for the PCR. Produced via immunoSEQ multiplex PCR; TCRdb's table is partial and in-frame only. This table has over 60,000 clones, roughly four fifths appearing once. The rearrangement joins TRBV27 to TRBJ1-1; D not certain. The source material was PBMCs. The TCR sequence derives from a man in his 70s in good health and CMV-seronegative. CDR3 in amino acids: CASISREGRATEAFF. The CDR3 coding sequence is TGTGCCAGCATCAGTCGGGAGGGTCGGGCCACTGAAGCTTTCTTT.